A single sample is the source of the 21 T cell receptor beta chains below, sequenced in a study of human T cells and chemical hapten exposure. The time point here: patch test 3, about 24 weeks after DPC sensitization. The treatment is: therapeutic diphenylcyclopropenone sensitization with weekly scalp DPC. RNA extraction used unfractionated whole blood as the source of total RNA. From the RACE reads, TCRdb called clonotypes with MiXCR, one entry per CDR3 protein. The data hold roughly 38,000 distinct CDR3 sequences, with 9.5% observed a single time. The source material was whole blood, sampled in connection with sensitization to the hapten diphenylcyclopropenone (DPC). The source of these receptors is a man aged 50-60 years with alopecia areata. Some clones in this sample may be carry-over from other donors' samples.

This clonotype was recorded at least ten times. This rearrangement joins TRBV29-1 to TRBJ1-5, with TRBD1 matching over 7 bases. Germline loops: CDR1 SQVTM, CDR2 ANQGSEA. Trimming at V came to 4 bases and at J to 1 base, leaving 4 bases not matched to a gene. The CDR3 is 14 residues long. CDR3 in amino acids: CSVATGTSNQPQHF. DNA for the CDR3: TGCAGCGTTGCGACAGGGACGAGCAATCAGCCCCAGCATTTT.

This clonotype was observed at least ten times. The chain employs TRBV6-5 and TRBJ2-7, with D unresolved. The CDR3 covers 14 residues. Trimming took off 6 bases at V and 1 base at J, with 13 bases between the two ends. The germline CDR1 and CDR2 sequences are MNHEY and SVGAGI. In DNA, the CDR3 is TGTGCCAGCAGCTACGCTAGGCAGTCCTACGAGCAGTACTTC. The encoded protein is CASSYARQSYEQYF.

The chain has TRBV5-1 and TRBJ2-7, with 8 bases fitting TRBD1. Unmatched junction bases numbered 15, after V lost 0 bases and J lost 7 bases. The CDR3 covers 17 residues. Germline loops: CDR1 SGHRS, CDR2 YFSETQ. Here the CDR3 reads CASSLGASGTGAEEQYF. The CDR3 DNA is TGCGCCAGCAGCTTGGGAGCCTCCGGGACAGGAGCCGAAGAGCAGTACTTC.

This clonotype was counted at least ten times. The genes are TRBV5-1 and TRBJ2-3; TRBD2 aligns across 8 bases. CDR1 and CDR2 (germline): SGHRS, YFSETQ. J was trimmed by 0 bases and V by 4 bases; bases with no gene match: 4. The CDR3 is 15 amino acids. The CDR3: CASSGSGASTDTQYF. Written as DNA, the CDR3 is TGCGCCAGCAGCGGTAGCGGGGCGAGCACAGATACGCAGTATTTT.

In this sample, this clonotype turned up a few times. The rearrangement joins TRBV28 to TRBJ2-7; 7 nucleotides line up with TRBD1. Germline V lookup: CDR1 MDHEN, CDR2 SYDVKM. This CDR3 region has 13 residues. V shed 6 bases, J shed 3 bases, and the junction held 5 bases outside the gene matches. CDR3 protein: CASSPRQGYEQYF. In DNA form, the CDR3 reads TGTGCCAGCAGCCCCAGACAGGGCTACGAGCAGTACTTC.

V and J are TRBV3-1 and TRBJ1-3; perhaps TRBD1 as D (6 bases). Germline CDR1 LGHDT, CDR2 YNNKEL (reference sequence). Trimming took off 3 bases at V and 2 bases at J, with 11 bases between the two ends. The CDR3 runs to 15 residues. CDR3 sequence (DNA): TGTGCCAGCAGCCATGATGGGGGGCCTGGAAACACCATATATTTT. It is translated as CASSHDGGPGNTIYF.

This clonotype has at least ten counts. The chain is built from TRBV12-3 or TRBV12-4 and TRBJ2-1; 7 nucleotides align to TRBD1. This CDR3 is 14 amino acids long. V trimming: 4 bases; J trimming: 5 bases; junction bases outside the gene matches: 5. The DNA of the CDR3 is TGTGCCAGCAGTTGGACAGGTCGGGACAATGAGCAGTTCTTC. Its translation is CASSWTGRDNEQFF.

This clonotype was counted many times. V is TRBV12-3 or TRBV12-4 and J is TRBJ2-3, with 9 bases that match TRBD2. After removal of 7 bases from V and 4 bases from J, the junction contained 6 bases not matched to a gene. The CDR3 is 14 residues long. The CDR3 DNA sequence: TGTGCCAGCACCCTTAGCGGGAGTGCAGATACGCAGTATTTT. Residues: CASTLSGSADTQYF.

The chain joins TRBV6-6 to TRBJ2-1; D may correspond to TRBD1 or TRBD2 (6 bases each). This CDR3 comprises 12 residues. Looked up from germline, CDR1 is MNHNY and CDR2 is SVGAGI (reference sequence). V was clipped by 2 bases and J by 9 bases, with 8 bases between them. The chain's CDR3 is CASSYGGREQFF. In DNA form, the CDR3 reads TGTGCCAGCAGTTACGGGGGGCGTGAGCAGTTCTTC.

This clonotype was observed at least ten times. V is TRBV27 and J is TRBJ2-5; D is undetermined. The CDR3 contains 13 residues. The germline V gene has CDR1 MNHEY and CDR2 SMNVEV (reference sequence). Trimming shortened V by 5 bases and J by 5 bases, and 12 bases separated the two germline ends. CDR3 amino acids: CASSPPLGETQYF. CDR3 in DNA: TGTGCCAGCAGTCCTCCCCTAGGGGAGACCCAGTACTTC.

Only a few counts were recorded for this clonotype. The CDR3 loop reads CASSPLAGEGYNEQFF. CDR3 coding DNA: TGCGCCAGCAGTCCTCTAGCGGGAGAGGGCTACAATGAGCAGTTCTTC. The chain carries TRBV10-1 and TRBJ2-1, with 10 positions matching TRBD2. The germline CDR1 and CDR2 sequences are WNHNN and SYGVQD (reference sequence). V dropped 5 bases and J dropped 3; count of bases not matched to a gene: 7. This CDR3 is 16 amino acids long.

This clonotype occurred many times. The V call is TRBV6-6, the J call TRBJ1-2; 7 positions match TRBD1. CDR1 and CDR2 (germline): MNHNY, SVGAGI (reference sequence). V shed 6 bases, J shed 2 bases, and the junction held 15 bases outside the gene matches. The CDR3 loop spans 17 amino acids. The CDR3 coding sequence is TGTGCCAGCAGACCAGACAGGGACGATGTAGGCAACTATGGCTACACCTTC. Translating it yields CASRPDRDDVGNYGYTF.

The chain is built from TRBV18 and TRBJ1-2; unclear D gene. Germline CDR1 is KGHSH and CDR2 is LQKENI. The V end was cut by 3 bases, the J end by 0 bases, with 11 bases between. This CDR3 has 15 amino acids. The CDR3 DNA reads TGTGCCAGCTCACCGCGATCAGCTACTAACTATGGCTACACCTTC. Translation: CASSPRSATNYGYTF.

This clonotype was counted at least ten times. This chain links TRBV9 with TRBJ2-7, with TRBD2 matching 9 bases. Trimming cost V 4 bases and J 3 bases; bases outside gene matches: 20. Germline V CDR1 and CDR2: SGDLS, YYNGEE. The CDR3 extends over 19 amino acids. CDR3 coding DNA: TGTGCCAGCAGCCCACCCCTGCAGGTAGCGGGAGTTACCTTCTACGAGCAGTACTTC. It yields the protein CASSPPLQVAGVTFYEQYF.

In its sample, this clonotype was seen many times. The gene calls are TRBV4-3 and TRBJ2-2, with a possible D match to TRBD1 (6 bases). This CDR3 has 14 residues. Germline V lookup: CDR1 LGHNA, CDR2 YSLEER. Trimming removed 4 bases at V and 6 bases at J, with 12 bases between. CDR3 bases: TGCGCCAGCAGCCCGGGACATATGGCCGGGGAGCTGTTTTTT. Its translation: CASSPGHMAGELFF.

This clonotype was counted ten times or more. The gene calls are TRBV28 and TRBJ2-1, with 10 bases lining up with TRBD2. Germline V gives CDR1 MDHEN, CDR2 SYDVKM. This CDR3 has 15 amino acids. The trim removed 2 bases at V and 4 bases at J, leaving 2 bases unmatched. The CDR3 bases are TGTGCCAGCAGTTTAACACTAGCGGGATACAATGAGCAGTTCTTC. Translating gives CASSLTLAGYNEQFF.

The V and J genes are TRBV29-1 and TRBJ2-3; TRBD1 aligns across 8 bases. The CDR3 loop spans 15 amino acids. V gave up 2 bases and J gave up 7 bases; unmatched junction bases: 11. The germline V gene encodes CDR1 SQVTM and CDR2 ANQGSEA. The CDR3 is CSVEFSRGLTNTQYF. In DNA, the CDR3 is TGCAGCGTTGAATTCTCCAGGGGGCTAACTAATACGCAGTATTTT.

In this sample, this clonotype turned up a few times. The chain is built from TRBV7-2 and TRBJ2-4, with 7 bases aligning to TRBD1. This CDR3 spans 15 amino acids. V shed 5 bases, J shed 2 bases, and the junction held 6 bases outside the gene matches. CDR1 is SGHTA and CDR2 is FQGNSA in the germline V gene. This CDR3 reads CASSPPDRPKNIQYF. The CDR3 DNA is TGTGCCAGCAGCCCCCCGGACAGGCCCAAAAACATTCAGTACTTC.

This clonotype was counted ten times or more. The genes are TRBV6-5 and TRBJ1-5, with 9 bases matching TRBD1. The V gene's germline CDR1 is MNHEY and CDR2 SVGAGI. V was clipped by 6 bases and J by 5 bases; unmatched bases: 2. The CDR3 totals 13 residues. The CDR3 here is CASSRDRDQPQHF. DNA of the CDR3: TGTGCCAGCAGCCGGGACAGGGATCAGCCCCAGCATTTT.

This clonotype has a count of ten or more. CDR3 region: CASSSLWNQPQHF. For the CDR3, the DNA is TGTGCCAGCAGTTCACTTTGGAACCAGCCCCAGCATTTT. This chain uses TRBV28 with TRBJ1-5; D is ambiguous. V was cut by 4 bases and J by 7 bases, with 11 bases left in between. This CDR3 contains 13 residues. From germline, CDR1 is MDHEN and CDR2 SYDVKM.

This clonotype was found a few times. In DNA form, the CDR3 reads TGTGCCATCCAAATCGATACAGGGGCGAACACTGAAGCTTTCTTT. Translation gives CAIQIDTGANTEAFF. The chain has TRBV10-3 and TRBJ1-1; TRBD1 aligns across 7 bases. Trimming cost V 8 bases and J 1 base; bases outside gene matches: 10. Germline lookup yields CDR1 ENHRY and CDR2 SYGVKD. The CDR3 is 15 residues long.